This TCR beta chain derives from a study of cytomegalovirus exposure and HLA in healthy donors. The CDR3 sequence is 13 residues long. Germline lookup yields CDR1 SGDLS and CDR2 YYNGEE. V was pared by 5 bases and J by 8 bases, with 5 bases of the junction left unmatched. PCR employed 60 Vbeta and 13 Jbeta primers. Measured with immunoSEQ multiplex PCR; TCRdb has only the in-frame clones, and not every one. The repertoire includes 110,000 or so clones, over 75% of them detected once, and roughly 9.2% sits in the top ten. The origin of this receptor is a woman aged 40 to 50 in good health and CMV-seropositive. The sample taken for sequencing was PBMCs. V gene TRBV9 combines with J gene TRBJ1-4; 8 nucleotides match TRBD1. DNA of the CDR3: TGTGCCAGCAGGGGGACAGGCCGGGAAAAACTGTTTTTT. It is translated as CASRGTGREKLFF.